This is a list of T cell receptor beta chains from one sample in a study of shared clonotypes between healthy human individuals. The repertoire was sequenced with immunoSEQ multiplex PCR; TCRdb's copy has only in-frame clones and lacks some. The sample shows about 79,000 clones, over 55% of them seen only once. Sequencing was done on a sample of memory CD8+ T cells sorted from blood. The receptors derive from a man aged 25-45 years in good health. The CDR3 runs from the conserved cysteine through the conserved F or W. A D gene is named only where the DNA matches it firmly. For some rows the clone size is stated as once, few or many, or as a class when expanded; others skip it.

>TRBD1|TRBV19|-|TRBJ2-7
CASSTRDRGLTYEQYF
TGTGCCAGTAGTACCCGAGACAGGGGCCTAACCTACGAGCAGTACTTC
>-|TRBV28|-|TRBJ2-1
CASSLDQSSYNEQFF
TGTGCCAGCAGTTTAGACCAGAGCTCCTACAATGAGCAGTTCTTC
>-|TRBV27|-|TRBJ1-2
CASSNRGQRGHGYTF
TGTGCCAGCAGTAACCGGGGCCAACGAGGCCATGGCTACACCTTC
>-|TRBV2|few|TRBJ2-5
CASSEGGFGETQYF
TGTGCCAGCAGTGAAGGGGGGTTCGGGGAGACCCAGTACTTC
>TRBD1|TRBV28|medium-sized|TRBJ2-7
CASSRTTGTGPYEQYF
TGTGCCAGCAGCAGAACGACCGGGACAGGCCCCTACGAGCAGTACTTC
>-|TRBV27|few|TRBJ2-7
CASSQTSSGRNYEQYF
TGTGCCAGCAGTCAAACCTCATCGGGCAGGAACTACGAGCAGTACTTC
>-|TRBV4-3|-|TRBJ2-7
CASSPTSSGMYEQYF
TGCGCCAGCAGCCCGACGAGCAGTGGGATGTACGAGCAGTACTTC
>-|TRBV7-6|-|TRBJ2-2
CASSPLGGTGELFF
TGTGCCAGCAGCCCCTTGGGGGGCACCGGGGAGCTGTTTTTT
>-|TRBV10-3|many|TRBJ2-1
CAISGYEGGTSTSNEQFF
TGTGCCATCAGTGGATATGAAGGGGGGACGTCTACGTCGAATGAGCAGTTCTTC
>TRBD2|TRBV18|-|TRBJ2-7
CASSPGHSGRKPPYEQYF
TGTGCCAGCTCCCCCGGCCATAGCGGGAGAAAGCCCCCCTACGAGCAGTACTTC
>TRBD2|TRBV5-1|-|TRBJ2-5
CASRWGGAQETQYF
TGCGCCAGCAGGTGGGGGGGTGCTCAAGAGACCCAGTACTTC
>-|TRBV25-1|-|TRBJ2-7
CASSEYESSAEQYF
TGTGCCAGCAGTGAATATGAATCTAGCGCCGAGCAGTACTTC
>-|TRBV27|-|TRBJ2-1
CASSPNLLAWGPGEQFF
TGTGCCAGCAGTCCTAACCTCCTAGCTTGGGGGCCGGGTGAGCAGTTCTTC
>-|TRBV25-1|few|TRBJ2-3
CASSGGQEGTDTQYF
TGTGCCAGCAGTGGAGGACAGGAGGGAACAGATACGCAGTATTTT
>TRBD2|TRBV19|-|TRBJ2-7
CASRPTSGRADEQYF
TGTGCCAGTAGACCTACTAGCGGGAGGGCGGACGAGCAGTACTTC
>TRBD1|TRBV27|-|TRBJ2-5
CASSLRTGYQETQYF
TGTGCCAGCAGTCTGAGGACAGGGTACCAAGAGACCCAGTACTTC
>-|TRBV2|-|TRBJ1-2
CASSVGIRGNYGYTF
TGTGCCAGCAGTGTGGGGATCAGGGGAAACTATGGCTACACCTTC
>TRBD1|TRBV7-9|-|TRBJ1-3
CASSLSRGYGNTIYF
TGTGCCAGCAGCTTATCCAGGGGGTACGGAAACACCATATATTTT
>TRBD2|TRBV28|-|TRBJ2-1
CASSFSSTRTLAGEGGQFF
TGTGCCAGCAGTTTCAGCAGCACACGAACGCTAGCGGGAGAAGGAGGGCAGTTCTTC
>-|TRBV28|-|TRBJ2-7
CASNSLTRTYEQYF
TGTGCCAGCAATTCCCTGACTAGAACCTACGAGCAGTACTTC
>-|TRBV7-6|-|TRBJ1-1
CASSLGWGNHNTEAFF
TGTGCCAGCAGCCTAGGCTGGGGTAATCATAACACTGAAGCTTTCTTT
>-|TRBV7-9|few|TRBJ2-7
CASSLPGRNYEQYF
TGTGCCAGCAGCTTACCGGGACGGAACTACGAGCAGTACTTC
>TRBD2|TRBV28|-|TRBJ2-1
CASGRGGSYNEQFF
TGTGCCAGCGGGAGGGGAGGGTCCTACAATGAGCAGTTCTTC
>-|TRBV5-1|-|TRBJ2-5
CASSLVSTGSSRKETQYF
TGCGCCAGCAGCTTGGTTTCTACAGGGTCAAGTAGGAAAGAGACCCAGTACTTC
>-|TRBV25-1|-|TRBJ2-3
CASSPLGQKTDTQYF
TGTGCCAGCAGTCCATTGGGACAAAAGACAGATACGCAGTATTTT
>TRBD1|TRBV5-4|-|TRBJ1-4
CASSIRTGYTTNEKLFF
TGTGCCAGCAGCATACGGACAGGATATACAACTAATGAAAAACTGTTTTTT
>-|TRBV14|-|TRBJ2-3
CASRGGLGTDTQYF
TGTGCCAGCAGAGGCGGTCTCGGCACAGATACGCAGTATTTT
>-|TRBV15|-|TRBJ2-6
CATSRVGEGKAGANVLTF
TGTGCCACCAGCAGAGTAGGTGAGGGGAAAGCTGGGGCCAACGTCCTGACTTTC
>-|TRBV7-2|-|TRBJ2-7
CASSTIRGTGTYEQYF
TGTGCCAGCAGCACTATTAGGGGAACCGGGACCTACGAGCAGTACTTC
>-|TRBV4-3|-|TRBJ1-5
CASSTVNQPQHF
TGCGCCAGCAGCACGGTAAATCAGCCCCAGCATTTT
>TRBD1|TRBV19|once|TRBJ2-7
CASSPGTAYEQYF
TGTGCCAGTAGTCCCGGGACAGCATACGAGCAGTACTTC
>TRBD2|TRBV30|-|TRBJ2-1
CAWVAGLNEQFF
TGTGCCTGGGTAGCGGGATTGAATGAGCAGTTCTTC
>TRBD2|TRBV7-9|-|TRBJ2-3
CASSPDFSGSANTDTQYF
TGTGCCAGCAGCCCCGACTTTAGCGGGAGCGCCAACACAGATACGCAGTATTTT
>-|TRBV9|-|TRBJ2-3
CASSVGEISRGIDTQYF
TGTGCCAGCAGCGTTGGGGAAATTTCCAGGGGAATAGATACGCAGTATTTT
>-|TRBV19|-|TRBJ1-5
CASSIDLGSNQPQHF
TGTGCCAGTAGTATAGATCTTGGAAGTAATCAGCCCCAGCATTTT
>TRBD1|TRBV5-6|-|TRBJ1-3
CASSWDRGNTIYF
TGTGCCAGCAGCTGGGACAGGGGTAACACCATATATTTT
>TRBD2|TRBV6-4|-|TRBJ2-1
CASSDSLAGVNEQFF
TGTGCCAGCAGTGACTCTCTAGCGGGAGTGAATGAGCAGTTCTTC
>TRBD1|TRBV9|-|TRBJ1-4
CASSATGGETEKLFF
TGTGCCAGCAGCGCTACAGGGGGCGAGACTGAAAAACTGTTTTTT
>-|TRBV5-4|few|TRBJ2-7
CASSFGQTEQYF
TGTGCCAGCAGCTTCGGCCAGACCGAGCAGTACTTC
>TRBD2|TRBV15|-|TRBJ2-7
CATSRDNSGSYEQYF
TGTGCCACCAGCAGAGATAACAGCGGGAGTTACGAGCAGTACTTC
>-|TRBV7-6|-|TRBJ2-2
CASSPAGDAGTGELFF
TGTGCCAGCAGCCCAGCAGGGGACGCGGGCACCGGGGAGCTGTTTTTT
>TRBD1|TRBV7-9|few|TRBJ2-5
CASSLAKTGEETQYF
TGTGCCAGCAGCTTAGCAAAGACAGGGGAGGAGACCCAGTACTTC
>TRBD2|TRBV9|few|TRBJ2-7
CASSAGAGGGYEQYF
TGTGCCAGCAGCGCTGGGGCGGGAGGGGGCTACGAGCAGTACTTC
>-|TRBV7-6|-|TRBJ2-5
CASSLRGRGGETQYF
TGTGCCAGCAGCTTAAGAGGCAGGGGAGGCGAGACCCAGTACTTC
>-|TRBV9|many|TRBJ1-4
CASSVGDWGSENEKLFF
TGTGCCAGCAGCGTAGGGGATTGGGGTTCTGAAAATGAAAAACTGTTTTTT
>TRBD1|TRBV27|-|TRBJ1-1
CASSLLLTGGHTEAFF
TGTGCCAGCAGTTTACTTCTGACAGGGGGCCACACTGAAGCTTTCTTT